A single sample is the source of the 6 T cell receptor beta chains below, sequenced in a study of CD8 T cells in ankylosing spondylitis. TCRdb reprocessed the 5' RACE reads with MiXCR, giving one entry per CDR3 protein. The table shows about 69,000 distinct CDR3 sequences, with approximately 5.3% occurring only once. The sequencing input was blood, either unsorted or a sorted T cell fraction (not recorded which). The receptors were gathered from a male donor with ankylosing spondylitis or in good health (not recorded which).

Many counts were recorded for this clonotype. This chain joins TRBV6-5 and TRBJ2-7; TRBD1 matches at 9 bases. The CDR3 has 12 amino acids. V was clipped by 6 bases and J by 7 bases; unmatched bases: 4. Per germline, CDR1 MNHEY and CDR2 SVGAGI. CDR3 nucleotide sequence: TGTGCCAGCAGCCGGGACAGGGCGGAGCAGTACTTC. Its translation is CASSRDRAEQYF.

This clonotype was counted at least ten times. This chain links TRBV20-1 with TRBJ2-1; D not resolved. CDR3 length: 15 residues. V lost 4 bases to trimming and J lost 7 bases, with 20 bases between them. Germline-derived CDR1 and CDR2 are DFQATT and SNEGSKA (reference sequence). CDR3 sequence: CSATVWASPSNEQFF. The CDR3 coding sequence is TGCAGTGCTACCGTTTGGGCGTCACCTTCGAATGAGCAGTTCTTC.

About this clonotype: A read error may produce the germline difference seen at one junction end. This rearrangement joins TRBV5-1 to TRBJ1-1; TRBD1 might be the D (5 bases). This CDR3 has 15 amino acids. From germline, CDR1 is SGHRS and CDR2 YFSETQ. The CDR3 is CDSSLTLGENTEAFF. The CDR3 bases are TGCGACAGCAGCTTGACCCTGGGGGAGAACACTGAAGCTTTCTTT.

V gene TRBV20-1 combines with J gene TRBJ2-7; 7 positions agree with TRBD1. Looked up from germline, CDR1 is DFQATT and CDR2 is SNEGSKA (reference sequence). This CDR3 is built from 14 residues. The junction had 4 bases not matched to a gene; V was cut back by 0 bases and J by 2 bases. The CDR3 region is CSAREQGFTYEQYF. The DNA for the CDR3 is TGCAGTGCTAGAGAACAGGGGTTCACCTACGAGCAGTACTTC.

This clonotype has a count of ten or more. V is TRBV28 and J is TRBJ2-5; D possibly uses TRBD1 or TRBD2 (5 bases each). Trimming removed 10 bases from V and 1 base from J, with 19 bases in between. There are 15 residues in the CDR3. Germline-derived CDR1 and CDR2 are MDHEN and SYDVKM. The CDR3 DNA sequence: TGTGCCACCTCAGAAAGACCCGGGACCCAAGAGACCCAGTACTTC. Residues: CATSERPGTQETQYF. Drawing the rest from reference TRBV28 and TRBJ2-5, the complete variable domain is DVKVTQSSRYLVKRTGEKVFLECVQDMDHENMFWYRQDPGLGLRLIYFSYDVKMKEKGDIPEGYSVSREKKERFSLILESASTNQTSMYLCATSERPGTQETQYFGPGTRLLVL.

This clonotype appeared many times. The rearrangement links TRBV5-5 to TRBJ2-5; D unclear. The CDR3 has 13 amino acids. Between the trimmed V and J ends, which lost 0 bases and 3 bases, there was a span of 6 bases. Germline values: CDR1 SGHKS, CDR2 YYEKEE (reference sequence). CDR3 protein: CASSLAWEETQYF. In DNA form, the CDR3 reads TGTGCCAGCAGCTTGGCGTGGGAAGAGACCCAGTACTTC.